Listed here are 20 T cell receptor beta chains from one sample, sequenced in a study of T cell responses to AZD1222 COVID-19 vaccine. Libraries were prepared by immunoSEQ multiplex PCR; TCRdb keeps only in-frame clonotypes and omits some of them. The profile shows approximately 140,000 clones, 85% to 95% of them singletons. This specimen was peripheral blood, taken on day 0 of MenACWY control vaccination. Every receptor here comes from an adult in good health.

The chain uses TRBV7-6 and TRBJ1-1; the D is unclear. V was trimmed by 3 bases and J by 0 bases, leaving 11 bases between them. This CDR3 is built from 15 residues. CDR1 is SGHVS, CDR2 FNYEAQ, per germline. In nucleotides, the CDR3 is TGTGCCAGCAGCTTGATAGGGCCGCTGAACACTGAAGCTTTCTTT. Translating it yields CASSLIGPLNTEAFF.

The chain recombines TRBV4-1 with TRBJ1-3; 8 bases agree with TRBD1. Germline-derived CDR1 and CDR2 are MGHRA and YSYEKL. The CDR3 is 14 residues long. V lost 2 bases to trimming and J lost 4 bases; unmatched junction nucleotides: 1. The CDR3 is CASSQTGGGNTIYF. The CDR3 coding sequence is TGCGCCAGCAGCCAAACAGGGGGAGGAAACACCATATATTTT.

J is TRBJ1-3 and V is TRBV4-2; weak D call: TRBD1 (5 bases). The CDR3 totals 14 residues. The germline V gene encodes CDR1 LGHNA and CDR2 YNFKEQ. V was pared by 1 base and J by 6 bases, with 10 bases between. This CDR3 reads CASSQVSGENTIYF. For the CDR3, the DNA is TGTGCCAGCAGCCAAGTTTCGGGGGAAAACACCATATATTTT.

This clone was recorded only once. V and J are TRBV19 and TRBJ1-1; D remains unclear. Germline V gene sequence: CDR1 LNHDA, CDR2 SQIVND (reference sequence). The CDR3 covers 14 residues. The V gene lost 1 base and the J gene lost 4 bases, with 10 bases spanning the gap. The CDR3 reads CASSIGHKLTEAFF. CDR3 bases: TGTGCCAGTAGTATAGGGCACAAGCTCACTGAAGCTTTCTTT.

This chain links TRBV7-8 with TRBJ2-2; 10 bases align to TRBD2. Germline CDR1 and CDR2: SGHVS and FQNEAQ. The CDR3 is 15 residues long. Trimming at V came to 4 bases and at J to 8 bases, leaving 7 bases not matched to a gene. The CDR3 region has the DNA TGTGCCAGCAGCTCAGCGGGAGGGCCTTCAGGGGAGCTGTTTTTT. It yields the protein CASSSAGGPSGELFF.

This clone was observed once. The chain employs TRBV6-6 and TRBJ2-7; 8 bases line up with TRBD1. Germline V gene sequence: CDR1 MNHNY, CDR2 SVGAGI (reference sequence). The CDR3 extends over 13 amino acids. Losses at the gene ends were 5 bases for V and 6 bases for J; bases not matched to a gene: 6. The CDR3 region has the DNA TGTGCCAGCAGTCCCGGACAGGGCGGCGAGCAGTACTTC. Translated: CASSPGQGGEQYF.

The chain joins TRBV3-1 (or the pseudogene TRBV3-2) to TRBJ2-2, with 10 bases identical to TRBD2. The length of the CDR3 is 17 residues. The germline CDR1 and CDR2 sequences are LGHDT and YNNKEL (reference sequence). The ends lost 5 bases at V and 1 base at J; junction bases unmatched: 7. As DNA, the CDR3 is TGTGCCAGCAGCAAATATCGGACTAGCGGGAACACCGGGGAGCTGTTTTTT. Protein: CASSKYRTSGNTGELFF.

The chain couples TRBV28 to TRBJ1-5, with TRBD1 matching over 8 bases. The CDR3 sequence is 12 residues long. Per the germline V gene, CDR1 is MDHEN and CDR2 is SYDVKM. The CDR3 nucleotides are TGTAGCGGACAGGGAATCAATCAGCCCCAGCATTTT. The encoded protein is CSGQGINQPQHF.

As DNA, the CDR3 is TGCGCCAGCCAGGGCCTAGCGGGAGGGCCGTACAATGAGCAGTTCTTC. Its translation is CASQGLAGGPYNEQFF. The chain carries TRBV5-1 and TRBJ2-1; 12 positions match TRBD2. The CDR3 consists of 16 residues. Germline loops: CDR1 SGHRS, CDR2 YFSETQ. V lost 7 bases to trimming and J lost 4 bases; unmatched junction nucleotides: 9.

In nucleotides, the CDR3 is TGTGCCAGCAGCTTCGGATCCTATCAGCCCCAGCATTTT. Amino acid sequence: CASSFGSYQPQHF. The genes are TRBV9 and TRBJ1-5; D remains ambiguous. This CDR3 is built from 13 residues. The germline CDR1 and CDR2 sequences are SGDLS and YYNGEE. V was trimmed by 4 bases and J by 5 bases, leaving 10 bases between them.

This chain connects TRBV28 to TRBJ1-5, with D unclear. The CDR3 is 14 amino acids. The germline gives CDR1 MDHEN, CDR2 SYDVKM. With 7 bases removed from V and 0 bases from J, the gap between germline ends came to 10 bases. The CDR3 loop reads CASTDVNSNQPQHF. DNA for the CDR3: TGTGCCAGCACAGACGTTAATAGCAATCAGCCCCAGCATTTT.

The V gene is TRBV11-2, the J gene TRBJ2-7; D unclear. CDR1 and CDR2 (germline): SGHAT, FQNNGV. V dropped 1 base and J dropped 0 bases, with 13 bases sitting between them. This CDR3 region has 16 residues. The CDR3 sequence is CASSLGPARSSYEQYF. CDR3 DNA sequence: TGTGCCAGCAGCTTAGGTCCAGCAAGAAGCTCCTACGAGCAGTACTTC.

The chain combines TRBV5-6 with TRBJ1-6; 9 bases fit TRBD1. Germline V gene sequence: CDR1 SGHDT, CDR2 YYEEEE. The CDR3 covers 16 residues. V lost 3 bases, J lost 4 bases, and 5 bases stayed unmatched. CDR3 sequence (DNA): TGTGCCAGCAGCTATAGGACAGGGGCATATAATTCACCCCTCCACTTT. This codes for CASSYRTGAYNSPLHF. Full variable domain (rest looked up from reference TRBV5-6 and TRBJ1-6): DAGVTQSPTHLIKTRGQQVTLRCSPKSGHDTVSWYQQALGQGPQFIFQYYEEEERQRGNFPDRFSGHQFPNYSSELNVNALLLGDSALYLCASSYRTGAYNSPLHFGNGTRLTVT.

V is TRBV14 and J is TRBJ1-1; perhaps TRBD1 as D (6 bases). Trimming removed 1 base from V and 2 bases from J, with 14 bases in between. Germline V gives CDR1 SGHDN, CDR2 FVKESK. The CDR3 length is 16 residues. DNA of the CDR3: TGTGCCAGCAGCCAAGGGGCAGGGGACGTAAACACTGAAGCTTTCTTT. Translation gives CASSQGAGDVNTEAFF.

The J gene is TRBJ1-4, the V gene TRBV6-5; the D gene is possibly TRBD1 (5 bases). CDR3 size: 15 residues. V lost 5 bases, J lost 0 bases, and 10 bases lay in between. Germline assignment: CDR1 MNHEY and CDR2 SVGAGI. This chain's CDR3 is CASSRTGSTNEKLFF. The CDR3 DNA follows: TGTGCCAGCAGTCGAACAGGTTCAACTAATGAAAAACTGTTTTTT.

The J gene is TRBJ1-2, the V gene TRBV13; D not resolved. This CDR3 region has 15 residues. CDR1 is PRHDT and CDR2 is FYEKMQ in the germline V gene (reference sequence). V lost 0 bases, J lost 0 bases, and 8 bases lay in between. The CDR3 nucleotides are TGTGCCAGCAGCTTAGGGGGTTTTACTAACTATGGCTACACCTTC. It yields the protein CASSLGGFTNYGYTF.

The CDR3 is CASSEAILTGRLEKLFF. For the CDR3, the DNA is TGTGCCAGCAGTGAAGCCATACTTACAGGGAGACTCGAAAAACTGTTTTTT. The chain has TRBV2 and TRBJ1-4; D might be TRBD1 (6 bases). The CDR3 covers 17 residues. The V and J ends lost 0 bases and 8 bases respectively, with 19 bases between them. Germline V CDR1 and CDR2: SNHLY, FYNNEI.

V and J are TRBV28 and TRBJ2-3, with 12 bases aligning to TRBD2. The germline CDR1 and CDR2 sequences are MDHEN and SYDVKM. V lost 3 bases, J lost 4 bases, and 5 bases stayed unmatched. CDR3 size: 16 residues. The CDR3 region has the DNA TGTGCCAGCAGTTTCATACTAGCGGGAGGCCCAGATACGCAGTATTTT. It yields the protein CASSFILAGGPDTQYF.

This rearrangement joins TRBV5-1 to TRBJ2-7; 9 bases match TRBD1. The V and J ends lost 4 bases and 6 bases, in that order; junction bases with no gene match: 8. CDR3 size: 14 residues. CDR1 is SGHRS and CDR2 is YFSETQ in the germline V gene. The CDR3 loop reads CASSISGTGIEQYF. The CDR3 DNA sequence: TGCGCCAGCAGCATATCCGGGACAGGGATCGAGCAGTACTTC.

The chain links TRBV3-1 (or the pseudogene TRBV3-2) to TRBJ1-6, with no clear D. Looked up from germline, CDR1 is LGHDT and CDR2 is YNNKEL (reference sequence). The CDR3 has 17 residues. V lost 2 bases to trimming and J lost 0 bases, with 11 bases between them. CDR3 bases: TGTGCCAGCAGCCAACAGCCAGAGAGCTCCTATAATTCACCCCTCCACTTT. As protein: CASSQQPESSYNSPLHF.